This TCR beta chain is from a study of blood T cell repertoires in COVID-19. V was pared by 6 bases and J by 6 bases, with 6 bases of the junction left unmatched. The CDR3 runs 14 residues. The germline CDR1 and CDR2 sequences are MNHEY and SVGAGI. Generated by immunoSEQ multiplex PCR, the TCRdb table keeps only in-frame clones and is missing some. The profile covers roughly 290,000 clones, with nearly 90% appearing a single time and about 1.7% taken by the ten largest. The sequence was collected from a woman younger than 35 with acute COVID-19. The V gene is TRBV6-5, the J gene TRBJ2-1, with 9 bases lining up with TRBD2. The sample taken for sequencing was PBMCs or T cells enriched from blood (not recorded which). For the CDR3, the DNA is TGTGCCAGCAGACCTAGCGGGATAGGCAATGAGCAGTTCTTC. This translates into CASRPSGIGNEQFF.